This record concerns one T cell receptor beta chain sequence. Its antigen is as yet unknown. The CDR3 runs to 18 residues. Germline CDR1 GTSNPN, CDR2 SVGIG (reference sequence). The V gene end was trimmed by 0 bases and the J gene end by 0 bases; junction bases not matched to a gene: 11. TCRdb's table, derived via immunoSEQ multiplex PCR, lists solely in-frame clones and lacks some. The sample carries roughly 150,000 clones, roughly 91% recorded once. The data originate from a study of cytomegalovirus exposure and HLA in healthy donors. Study in general: The roughly 700 first-cohort repertoires shared a platform with the approximately 120 validation repertoires, as reported in a later analysis. General study points: A few CMV-associated chains were confirmed in vitro to be specific for CMV antigens. Overall, approximately 180 TCR beta chains were annotated as cytomegalovirus-associated.

The V call is TRBV30, the J call TRBJ1-5, with 7 positions matching TRBD1. The source material was PBMCs. The sequence was collected from a young woman in good health and CMV-seropositive. Here the CDR3 reads CAWSVTQGGLYSNQPQHF. CDR3 sequence (DNA): TGTGCCTGGAGTGTAACGCAGGGGGGCCTTTATAGCAATCAGCCCCAGCATTTT.